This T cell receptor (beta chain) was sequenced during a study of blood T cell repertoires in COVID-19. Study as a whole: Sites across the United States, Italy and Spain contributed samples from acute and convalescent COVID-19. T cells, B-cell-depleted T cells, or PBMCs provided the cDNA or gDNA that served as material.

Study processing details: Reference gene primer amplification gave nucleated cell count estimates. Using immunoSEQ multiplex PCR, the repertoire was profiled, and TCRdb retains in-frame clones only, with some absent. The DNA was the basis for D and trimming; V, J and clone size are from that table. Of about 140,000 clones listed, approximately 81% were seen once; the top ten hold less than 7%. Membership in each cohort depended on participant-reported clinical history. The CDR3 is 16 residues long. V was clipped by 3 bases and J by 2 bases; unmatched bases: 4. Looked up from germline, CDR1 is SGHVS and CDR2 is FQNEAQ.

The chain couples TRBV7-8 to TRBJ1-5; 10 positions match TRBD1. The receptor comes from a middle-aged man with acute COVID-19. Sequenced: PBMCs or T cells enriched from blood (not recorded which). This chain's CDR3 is CASSFRTGGGNQPQHF. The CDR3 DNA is TGTGCCAGCAGCTTCCGGACAGGGGGGGGCAATCAGCCCCAGCATTTT. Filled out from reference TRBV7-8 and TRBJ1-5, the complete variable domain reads GAGVSQSPRYKVAKRGQDVALRCDPISGHVSLFWYQQALGQGPEFLTYFQNEAQLDKSGLPSDRFFAERPEGSVSTLKIQRTQQEDSAVYLCASSFRTGGGNQPQHFGDGTRLSIL.